Listed here are 11 T cell receptor beta chains from one sample, sequenced in a study of beta chain features in type 1 diabetes. What was sequenced were expressed TCRB transcripts, since all of the isolated RNA had been reverse transcribed. Assay: immunoSEQ multiplex PCR; the TCRdb copy retains only in-frame clones and omits some. The sample lists 250,000 to 350,000 clones, roughly an eighth seen once, with roughly 0.018% in the top ten. Study-wide points: TCRB CDR3 length was moderately but significantly reduced in all four CD4+ subsets of Type 1 diabetes patients.

Antigens of these TCRs are unknown. Sequencing used naive CD4+ T cells from blood. All receptors derive from a man aged 25-40 years with type 1 diabetes.

The chain carries TRBV5-8 and TRBJ1-5; TRBD1 matches 7 bases. There are 13 residues in the CDR3. Germline CDR1 SGHTS, CDR2 YDEGEE. The J segment lost 7 bases and the V segment lost 4 bases, leaving 5 bases of the junction unmatched. DNA of the CDR3: TGTGCCAGCAGCCTAGACAGGGACCAGCCCCAGCATTTT. Its protein product is CASSLDRDQPQHF. The variable domain in full, with the rest retrieved from reference TRBV5-8 and TRBJ1-5, is EAGVTQSPTHLIKTRGQQATLRCSPISGHTSVYWYQQALGLGLQFLLWYDEGEERNRGNFPPRFSGRQFPNYSSELNVNALELEDSALYLCASSLDRDQPQHFGDGTRLSIL.

This clone has only a few counts. This chain connects TRBV7-9 to TRBJ2-1; D is perhaps TRBD1 (5 bases). The CDR3 spans 14 residues. Germline V gene data show CDR1 as SEHNR and CDR2 as FQNEAQ (reference sequence). Trimming took 5 bases from V and 5 from J, leaving 13 bases between them. DNA for the CDR3: TGTGCCAGCAGCCAACGTGCAGGGAACAATGAGCAGTTCTTC. This gives the protein CASSQRAGNNEQFF.

This clone was counted a few times. The chain links TRBV4-1 to TRBJ1-1, with D possibly TRBD1 on 5 matching bases. This CDR3 contains 15 residues. The V and J ends lost 1 base and 5 bases respectively, with 14 bases between them. The germline V gene encodes CDR1 MGHRA and CDR2 YSYEKL. This chain's CDR3 is CASSQGGGDRTEAFF. As DNA, the CDR3 is TGCGCCAGCAGCCAAGGGGGAGGGGATAGGACTGAAGCTTTCTTT.

This clone was counted only a few times. V gene TRBV7-2 combines with J gene TRBJ2-1; possible D gene TRBD2, 5 bases. V lost 2 bases and J lost 0, with 8 bases in between. This CDR3 comprises 15 residues. CDR1 is SGHTA and CDR2 is FQGNSA in the germline V gene. CDR3 sequence: CASSLFRGSYNEQFF. The CDR3 bases are TGTGCCAGCAGCTTATTCCGGGGCTCCTACAATGAGCAGTTCTTC.

J is TRBJ2-5 and V is TRBV5-1; D possibly corresponds to TRBD1 (6 bases). This CDR3 is 17 amino acids long. From germline, CDR1 is SGHRS and CDR2 YFSETQ. The V and J ends lost 4 bases and 0 bases respectively, with 19 bases between them. The DNA of the CDR3 is TGCGCCAGCAGCCTCACCACAGGACAGATGTACCAAGAGACCCAGTACTTC. Protein product: CASSLTTGQMYQETQYF.

The rearrangement links TRBV19 to TRBJ2-7; TRBD1 might be the D (7 bases). CDR1 and CDR2 (germline): LNHDA, SQIVND (reference sequence). Deletions cut 1 base from V and 3 bases from J, with 13 bases between. This CDR3 is built from 15 residues. Written as DNA, the CDR3 is TGTGCCAGTAGTATAGGGACAGGAGGGAGCTACGAGCAGTACTTC. This gives the protein CASSIGTGGSYEQYF.

V gene TRBV7-2 combines with J gene TRBJ2-7; TRBD2 aligns across 10 bases. Germline CDR1 is SGHTA and CDR2 is FQGNSA. This CDR3 has 14 amino acids. With V trimmed by 5 bases and J by 5 bases, 6 bases remained unmatched. Written as DNA, the CDR3 is TGTGCCAGCAGCACACTAGCGGGATACGACGAGCAGTACTTC. This codes for CASSTLAGYDEQYF.

This clone was found a few times. This chain connects TRBV28 to TRBJ1-1; tentative D call: TRBD1 (6 bases). Deletions cut 5 bases from V and 1 base from J, with 14 bases between. Germline V gene lookup returns CDR1 MDHEN and CDR2 SYDVKM. The CDR3 loop spans 15 amino acids. In nucleotides, the CDR3 is TGTGCCAGCAGTGTAGGACAGCGCTCGAACACTGAAGCTTTCTTT. It specifies CASSVGQRSNTEAFF.

The chain links TRBV29-1 to TRBJ2-5, with D maybe TRBD2 (6 bases). In germline, CDR1 is SQVTM, CDR2 ANQGSEA. Trimming cost V 4 bases and J 6 bases, with 12 bases left between them. The CDR3 contains 12 residues. This chain's CDR3 is CSVVTGGKTQYF. CDR3 nucleotides: TGCAGCGTTGTAACCGGGGGAAAGACCCAGTACTTC.

This clone was counted a few times. The gene calls are TRBV5-1 and TRBJ2-5; D remains unclear. V lost 1 base and J 3 bases, leaving 7 bases between the germline ends. The germline CDR1 and CDR2 sequences are SGHRS and YFSETQ. This CDR3 is built from 13 residues. CDR3 amino acids: CASSLLAEETQYF. For the CDR3, the DNA is TGCGCCAGCAGCTTGTTGGCCGAAGAGACCCAGTACTTC.

This clone has a handful of counts. The chain carries TRBV18 and TRBJ2-7; TRBD2 is a possible D gene (6 bases). This CDR3 comprises 14 residues. Trimming removed 3 bases from V and 8 bases from J, with 17 bases in between. Germline assignment: CDR1 KGHSH and CDR2 LQKENI. CDR3 DNA: TGTGCCAGCTCACCGGAGGGCAGGGTTGGGAAGCAGTACTTC. Translated: CASSPEGRVGKQYF.